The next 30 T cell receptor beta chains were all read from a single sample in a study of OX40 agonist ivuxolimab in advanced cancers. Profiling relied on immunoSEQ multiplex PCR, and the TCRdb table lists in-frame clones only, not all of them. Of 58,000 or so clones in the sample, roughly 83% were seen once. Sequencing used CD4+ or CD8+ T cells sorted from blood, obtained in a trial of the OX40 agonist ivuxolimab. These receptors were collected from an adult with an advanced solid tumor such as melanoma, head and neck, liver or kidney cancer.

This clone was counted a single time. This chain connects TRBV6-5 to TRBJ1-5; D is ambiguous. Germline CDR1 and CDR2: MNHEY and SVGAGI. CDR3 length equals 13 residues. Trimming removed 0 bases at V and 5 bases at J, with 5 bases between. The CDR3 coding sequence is TGTGCCAGCAGTTACTCGATCTATCAGCCCCAGCATTTT. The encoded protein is CASSYSIYQPQHF.

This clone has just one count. The DNA of the CDR3 is TGTGCCAGCAGCCAAGAGCTAGCGGGGGCCCTCTACGAGCAGTACTTC. Amino acids: CASSQELAGALYEQYF. The chain has TRBV4-2 and TRBJ2-7; TRBD2 aligns across 10 bases. This CDR3 is 16 amino acids long. The germline CDR1 and CDR2 sequences are LGHNA and YNFKEQ. The V and J ends lost 0 bases and 3 bases, in that order; junction bases with no gene match: 5.

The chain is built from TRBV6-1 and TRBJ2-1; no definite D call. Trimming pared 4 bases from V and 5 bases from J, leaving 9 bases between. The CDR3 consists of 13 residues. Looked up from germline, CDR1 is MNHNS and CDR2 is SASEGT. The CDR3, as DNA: TGTGCCAGCAGTGGGACCTTTAACAATGAGCAGTTCTTC. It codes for CASSGTFNNEQFF.

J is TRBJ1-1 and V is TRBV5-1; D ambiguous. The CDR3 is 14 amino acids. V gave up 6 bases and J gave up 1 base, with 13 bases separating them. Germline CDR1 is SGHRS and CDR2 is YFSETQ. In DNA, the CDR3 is TGCGCCAGCAAGACCTTGACCGAGAACACTGAAGCTTTCTTT. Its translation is CASKTLTENTEAFF.

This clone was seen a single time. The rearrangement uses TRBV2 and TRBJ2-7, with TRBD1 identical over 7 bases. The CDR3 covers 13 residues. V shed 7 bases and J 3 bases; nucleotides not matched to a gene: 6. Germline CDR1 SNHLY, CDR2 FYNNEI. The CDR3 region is CASTWDSGYEQYF. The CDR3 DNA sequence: TGTGCCAGCACGTGGGACAGCGGCTACGAGCAGTACTTC.

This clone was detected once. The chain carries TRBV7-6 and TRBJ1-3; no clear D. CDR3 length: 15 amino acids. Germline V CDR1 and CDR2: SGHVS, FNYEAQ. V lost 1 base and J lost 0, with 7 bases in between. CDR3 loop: CASSLGRLSGNTIYF. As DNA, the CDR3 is TGTGCCAGCAGCTTAGGACGACTCTCTGGAAACACCATATATTTT. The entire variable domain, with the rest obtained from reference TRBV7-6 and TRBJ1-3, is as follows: GAGVSQSPRYKVTKRGQDVALRCDPISGHVSLYWYRQALGQGPEFLTYFNYEAQQDKSGLPNDRFSAERPEGSISTLTIQRTEQRDSAMYRCASSLGRLSGNTIYFGEGSWLTVV.

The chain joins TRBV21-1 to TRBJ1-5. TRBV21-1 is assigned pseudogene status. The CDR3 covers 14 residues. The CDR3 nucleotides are TGTGCCAGCAGCAAAGGGGAGATCAATCAGCCCCAGCATTTT. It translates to CASSKGEINQPQHF.

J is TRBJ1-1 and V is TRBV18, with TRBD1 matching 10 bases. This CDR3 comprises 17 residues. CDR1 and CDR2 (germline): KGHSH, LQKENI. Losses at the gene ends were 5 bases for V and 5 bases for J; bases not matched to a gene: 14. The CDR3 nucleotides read TGTGCCAGCTCATCCTCCGGGGGGACAGGGGCGAGTACTGAAGCTTTCTTT. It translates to CASSSSGGTGASTEAFF.

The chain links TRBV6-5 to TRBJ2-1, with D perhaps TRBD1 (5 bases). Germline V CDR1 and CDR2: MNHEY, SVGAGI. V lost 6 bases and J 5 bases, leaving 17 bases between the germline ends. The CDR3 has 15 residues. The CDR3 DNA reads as TGTGCCAGCAGCCCATCAGGGTACCTCCACAATGAGCAGTTCTTC. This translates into CASSPSGYLHNEQFF.

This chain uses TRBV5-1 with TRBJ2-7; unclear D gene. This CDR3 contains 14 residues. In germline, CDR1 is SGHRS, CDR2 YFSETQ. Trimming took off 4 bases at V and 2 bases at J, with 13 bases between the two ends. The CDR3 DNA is TGCGCCAGCAGCCGGTCACCACACACCTACGAGCAGTACTTC. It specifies CASSRSPHTYEQYF.

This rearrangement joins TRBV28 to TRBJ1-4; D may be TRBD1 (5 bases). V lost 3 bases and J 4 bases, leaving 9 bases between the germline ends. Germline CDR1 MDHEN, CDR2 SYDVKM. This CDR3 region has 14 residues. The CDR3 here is CASSLRGINEKLFF. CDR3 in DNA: TGTGCCAGCAGTTTGCGGGGGATTAATGAAAAACTGTTTTTT.

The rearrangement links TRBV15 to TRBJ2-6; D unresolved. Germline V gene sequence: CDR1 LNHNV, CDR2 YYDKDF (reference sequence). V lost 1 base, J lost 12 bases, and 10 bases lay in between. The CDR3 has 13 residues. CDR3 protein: CATSRAPEPVLTF. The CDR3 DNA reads TGTGCCACCAGCAGAGCCCCGGAACCCGTCCTGACTTTC.

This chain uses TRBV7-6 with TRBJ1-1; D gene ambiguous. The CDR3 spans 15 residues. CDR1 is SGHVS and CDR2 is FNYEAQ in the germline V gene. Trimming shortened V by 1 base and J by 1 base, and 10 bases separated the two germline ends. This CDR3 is CASSLGMGSNTEAFF. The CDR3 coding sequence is TGTGCCAGCAGCTTAGGGATGGGGTCGAACACTGAAGCTTTCTTT.

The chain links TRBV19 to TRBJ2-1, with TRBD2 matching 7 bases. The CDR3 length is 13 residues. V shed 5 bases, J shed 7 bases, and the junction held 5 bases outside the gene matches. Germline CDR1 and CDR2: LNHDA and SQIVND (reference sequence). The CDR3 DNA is TGTGCCAGTAGTCAGCTAGCGGAAAATGAGCAGTTCTTC. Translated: CASSQLAENEQFF.

The CDR3 DNA reads as TGTGCCAGCTCGCTAACTGGGGAGACCCAGTACTTC. Protein: CASSLTGETQYF. The V call is TRBV18, the J call TRBJ2-5, with D uncertain. V was shortened by 6 bases and J by 5 bases, with 10 bases between the two germline ends. This CDR3 is 12 amino acids long. In germline, CDR1 is KGHSH, CDR2 LQKENI.

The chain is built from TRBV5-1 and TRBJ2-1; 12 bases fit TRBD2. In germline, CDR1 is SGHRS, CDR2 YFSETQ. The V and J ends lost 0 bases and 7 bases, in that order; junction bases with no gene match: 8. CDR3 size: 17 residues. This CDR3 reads CASSLGTGLAGINEQFF. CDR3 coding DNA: TGCGCCAGCAGCTTGGGAACTGGACTAGCGGGGATAAATGAGCAGTTCTTC.

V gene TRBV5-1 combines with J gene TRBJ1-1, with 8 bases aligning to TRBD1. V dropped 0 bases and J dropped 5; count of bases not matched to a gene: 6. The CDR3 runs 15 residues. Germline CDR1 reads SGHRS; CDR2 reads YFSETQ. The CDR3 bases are TGCGCCAGCAGCTTGGCCGGACAGGGAGGAACTGAAGCTTTCTTT. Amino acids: CASSLAGQGGTEAFF.

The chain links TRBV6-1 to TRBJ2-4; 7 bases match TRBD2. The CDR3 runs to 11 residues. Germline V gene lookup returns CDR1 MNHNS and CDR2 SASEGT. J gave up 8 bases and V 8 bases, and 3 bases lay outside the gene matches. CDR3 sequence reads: CASVGGDIQYF. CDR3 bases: TGTGCCAGCGTTGGGGGGGACATTCAGTACTTC.

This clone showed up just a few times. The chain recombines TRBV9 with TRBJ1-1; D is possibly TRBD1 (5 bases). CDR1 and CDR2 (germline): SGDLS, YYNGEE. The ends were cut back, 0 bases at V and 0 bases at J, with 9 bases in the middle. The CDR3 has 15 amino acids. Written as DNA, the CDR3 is TGTGCCAGCAGCGTAGGCGGACACATGAACACTGAAGCTTTCTTT. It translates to CASSVGGHMNTEAFF.

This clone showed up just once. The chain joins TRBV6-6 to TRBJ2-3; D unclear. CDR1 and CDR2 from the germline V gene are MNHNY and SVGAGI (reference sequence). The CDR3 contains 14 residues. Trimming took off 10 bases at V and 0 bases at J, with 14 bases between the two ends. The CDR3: CATQLAASTDTQYF. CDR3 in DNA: TGTGCCACCCAGCTTGCGGCCAGCACAGATACGCAGTATTTT.

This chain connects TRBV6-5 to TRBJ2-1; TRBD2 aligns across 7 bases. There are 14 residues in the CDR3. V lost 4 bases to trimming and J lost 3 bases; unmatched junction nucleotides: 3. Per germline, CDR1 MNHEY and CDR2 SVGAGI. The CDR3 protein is CASSSGGGYNEQFF. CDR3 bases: TGTGCCAGCAGTTCTGGGGGGGGCTACAATGAGCAGTTCTTC.

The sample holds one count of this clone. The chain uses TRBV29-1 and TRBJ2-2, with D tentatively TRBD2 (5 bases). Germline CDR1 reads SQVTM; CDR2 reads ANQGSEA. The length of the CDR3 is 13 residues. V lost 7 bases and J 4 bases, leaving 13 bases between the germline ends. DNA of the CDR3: TGCAGCGCCTCTGAGGCGGGCACCGGGGAGCTGTTTTTT. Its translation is CSASEAGTGELFF.

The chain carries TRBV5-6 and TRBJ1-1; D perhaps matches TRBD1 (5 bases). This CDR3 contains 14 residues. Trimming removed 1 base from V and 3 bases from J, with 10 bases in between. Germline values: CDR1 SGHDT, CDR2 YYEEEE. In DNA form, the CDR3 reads TGTGCCAGCAGCTTGATCTCAGGGTACACTGAAGCTTTCTTT. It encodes CASSLISGYTEAFF.

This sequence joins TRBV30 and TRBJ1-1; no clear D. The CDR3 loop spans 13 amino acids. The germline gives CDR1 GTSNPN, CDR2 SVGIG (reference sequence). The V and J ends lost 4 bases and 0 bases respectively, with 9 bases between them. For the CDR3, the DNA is TGTGCCTGGAAAAAGGGTATGAACACTGAAGCTTTCTTT. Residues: CAWKKGMNTEAFF.

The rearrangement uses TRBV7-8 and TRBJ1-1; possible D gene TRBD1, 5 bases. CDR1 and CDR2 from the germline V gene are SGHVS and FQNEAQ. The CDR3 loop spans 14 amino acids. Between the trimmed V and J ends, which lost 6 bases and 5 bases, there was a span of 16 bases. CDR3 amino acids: CASRKTRDETEAFF. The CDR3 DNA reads TGTGCCAGCAGGAAGACAAGGGACGAGACTGAAGCTTTCTTT.

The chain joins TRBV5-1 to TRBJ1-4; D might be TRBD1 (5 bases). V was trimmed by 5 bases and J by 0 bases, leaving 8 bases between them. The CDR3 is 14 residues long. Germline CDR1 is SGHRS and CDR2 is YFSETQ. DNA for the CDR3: TGCGCCAGCAGTGACAGCTCAACTAATGAAAAACTGTTTTTT. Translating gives CASSDSSTNEKLFF. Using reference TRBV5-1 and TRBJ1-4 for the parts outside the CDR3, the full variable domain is KAGVTQTPRYLIKTRGQQVTLSCSPISGHRSVSWYQQTPGQGLQFLFEYFSETQRNKGNFPGRFSGRQFSNSRSEMNVSTLELGDSALYLCASSDSSTNEKLFFGSGTQLSVL.

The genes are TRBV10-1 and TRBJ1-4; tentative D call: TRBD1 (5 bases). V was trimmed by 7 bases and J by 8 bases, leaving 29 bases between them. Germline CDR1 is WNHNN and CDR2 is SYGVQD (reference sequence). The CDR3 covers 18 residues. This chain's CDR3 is CASTEIHKAAPWGEKLFF. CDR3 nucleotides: TGCGCCAGCACCGAGATACATAAAGCGGCTCCCTGGGGCGAAAAACTGTTTTTT.

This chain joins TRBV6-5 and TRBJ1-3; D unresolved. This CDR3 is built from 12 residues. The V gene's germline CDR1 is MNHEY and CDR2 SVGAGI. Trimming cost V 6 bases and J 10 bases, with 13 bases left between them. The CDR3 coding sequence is TGTGCCAGCAGCTCGATTCAAGGGACCATATATTTT. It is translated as CASSSIQGTIYF.

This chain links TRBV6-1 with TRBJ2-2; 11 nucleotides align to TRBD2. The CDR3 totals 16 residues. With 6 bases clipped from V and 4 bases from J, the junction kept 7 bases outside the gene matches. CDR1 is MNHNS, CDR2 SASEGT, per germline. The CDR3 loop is CASSERGLAVTGELFF. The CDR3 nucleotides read TGTGCCAGCAGCGAAAGGGGACTAGCGGTCACCGGGGAGCTGTTTTTT.

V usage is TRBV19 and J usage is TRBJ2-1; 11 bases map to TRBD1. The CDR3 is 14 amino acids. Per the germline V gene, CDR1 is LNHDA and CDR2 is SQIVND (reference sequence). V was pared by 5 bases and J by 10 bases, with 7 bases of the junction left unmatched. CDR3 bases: TGTGCCAGTAGTGCCGGGACAGGGGGTGGAGAGCAGTTCTTC. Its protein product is CASSAGTGGGEQFF.